This record looks at one T cell receptor beta chain sequence and its context. As originally analysed: Estimation of nucleated cell counts relied on the amplification of reference gene primers. Clones were read by immunoSEQ multiplex PCR, and TCRdb kept only the in-frame ones, dropping some. V and J calls and clone size are those listed in that table; D and trimming were worked out from the DNA. The table has roughly 190,000 clones, approximately 80% seen once. In terms of age and location, participants ranged from roughly 18 to 95 years and lived in about 25 US areas. Participants reported their clinical history, and cohort assignment relied on those reports. Recovery meant two consecutive negative NP/OP PCR tests, professional clearance, or resolved symptoms. The germline CDR1 and CDR2 sequences are GTSNPN and SVGIG (reference sequence). CDR3 size: 15 residues. Unmatched junction bases numbered 12, after V lost 5 bases and J lost 6 bases.

The data are from a study of blood T cell repertoires in COVID-19. This TCR was sampled from a man aged 40-49 years who had recovered from COVID-19. Sequencing used PBMCs or T cells enriched from blood (not recorded which). This chain joins TRBV30 and TRBJ1-3, with TRBD1 identical over 8 bases. CDR3 coding DNA: TGTGCCTGGCTGCGATGGGACAGGCCCGAAAACACCATATATTTT. This encodes CAWLRWDRPENTIYF.